The rows below give T cell receptor beta chains drawn from one sample of a study of blood T cell repertoires in COVID-19. Assay: immunoSEQ multiplex PCR; the TCRdb copy retains only in-frame clones and omits some. The table records about 170,000 clones, around two thirds of them present only once. The specimen sequenced was peripheral blood. These receptors were collected from a woman aged 80 or over with acute or convalescent COVID-19. Each CDR3 is given with its conserved first and last residue. D genes are given only for firm matches. Rows may omit the clone size; those that give it use once, few, many or a size class.

d_call: TRBD1; v_call: TRBV6-5; clone_size: NA; j_call: TRBJ2-2; cdr3_nt: TGTGCCAGCAGTTACGTAGGGGGCTACACCGGGGAGCTGTTTTTT; cdr3_aa: CASSYVGGYTGELFF
d_call: TRBD2; v_call: TRBV28; clone_size: NA; j_call: TRBJ2-3; cdr3_nt: TGTGCCAGCAGTCCACAAACATCACTAGCGGCTAGCACAGATACGCAGTATTTT; cdr3_aa: CASSPQTSLAASTDTQYF
d_call: TRBD2; v_call: TRBV30; clone_size: NA; j_call: TRBJ2-1; cdr3_nt: TGTGCCTGGAGCCTAGCGGGAGAATCCGCTGAGCAGTTCTTC; cdr3_aa: CAWSLAGESAEQFF
d_call: NA; v_call: TRBV5-1; clone_size: NA; j_call: TRBJ2-1; cdr3_nt: TGCGCCAGCAGCTTCCGACAGACCTCCTACAATGAGCAGTTCTTC; cdr3_aa: CASSFRQTSYNEQFF
d_call: TRBD1; v_call: TRBV28; clone_size: few; j_call: TRBJ1-5; cdr3_nt: TGTGCCAGCAGTCAACCCGACAGGGGGATTCAGCCCCAGCATTTT; cdr3_aa: CASSQPDRGIQPQHF
d_call: TRBD1; v_call: TRBV4-1; clone_size: NA; j_call: TRBJ2-1; cdr3_nt: TGCGCCAGCAGCCAAGATCACGAGACAGGGTCCTACAATGAGCAGTTCTTC; cdr3_aa: CASSQDHETGSYNEQFF
d_call: NA; v_call: TRBV10-2; clone_size: many; j_call: TRBJ2-1; cdr3_nt: TGCGCCAGCAGCGGGCTGGGGGCCGATGAGCAGTTCTTC; cdr3_aa: CASSGLGADEQFF
d_call: NA; v_call: TRBV5-1; clone_size: few; j_call: TRBJ2-2; cdr3_nt: TGCGCCAGCAGCCTTAGCGGAGAGAACACCGGGGAGCTGTTTTTT; cdr3_aa: CASSLSGENTGELFF
d_call: TRBD2; v_call: TRBV6-1; clone_size: NA; j_call: TRBJ2-1; cdr3_nt: TGTGCCAGCAGTGAAGCGAGACTAGCGGCGGACAATGAGCAGTTCTTC; cdr3_aa: CASSEARLAADNEQFF
d_call: NA; v_call: TRBV6-2/TRBV6-3; clone_size: NA; j_call: TRBJ1-5; cdr3_nt: TGTGCCAGCAGTTACTCGACCGGGAATCAGCCCCAGCATTTT; cdr3_aa: CASSYSTGNQPQHF
d_call: NA; v_call: TRBV6-4; clone_size: NA; j_call: TRBJ1-2; cdr3_nt: TGTGCCAGCAGTGACTCGACATCAGGACACCTCCTCGGACCTAGTAGGGGCTACACCTTC; cdr3_aa: CASSDSTSGHLLGPSRGYTF
d_call: TRBD1; v_call: TRBV9; clone_size: NA; j_call: TRBJ2-5; cdr3_nt: TGTGCCAGCAGCGTTGCGGGGCAGGGGGCAGAGACCCAGTACTTC; cdr3_aa: CASSVAGQGAETQYF
d_call: TRBD1; v_call: TRBV6-5; clone_size: NA; j_call: TRBJ2-2; cdr3_nt: TGTGCCAGCAGTTATCCAGGACAGGGGTCCGGGGAGCTGTTTTTT; cdr3_aa: CASSYPGQGSGELFF
d_call: TRBD1; v_call: TRBV6-5; clone_size: few; j_call: TRBJ2-7; cdr3_nt: TGTGCCAGCAGGCGTGAACAGGGGCCCTTTTACGAGCAGTACTTC; cdr3_aa: CASRREQGPFYEQYF
d_call: NA; v_call: TRBV28; clone_size: NA; j_call: TRBJ1-1; cdr3_nt: TGTGCCAGCAGAGAGGGCGTAGAGACTGAAGCTTTCTTT; cdr3_aa: CASREGVETEAFF
d_call: TRBD1; v_call: TRBV30; clone_size: few; j_call: TRBJ2-7; cdr3_nt: TGTGCCTGGAATGCACAGGGGGCGGGTGAGCAGTACTTC; cdr3_aa: CAWNAQGAGEQYF
d_call: NA; v_call: TRBV24-1; clone_size: few; j_call: TRBJ2-1; cdr3_nt: TGTGCCACCAGTGATTTCGGACAGCTACACAATGAGCAGTTCTTC; cdr3_aa: CATSDFGQLHNEQFF